This T cell receptor beta chain was captured in a study of blood T cell repertoires in COVID-19. Whole-study context: Italy, Spain and the United States were the sources of the convalescent and acute COVID-19 samples.

This clone showed up many times. Method: immunoSEQ multiplex PCR; TCRdb's copy keeps in-frame clones and lacks some. The sample consists of approximately 110,000 clones, approximately 80% of them appearing once. V lost 5 bases, J lost 2 bases, and 12 bases lay in between. Germline V gene sequence: CDR1 LNHDA, CDR2 SQIVND (reference sequence). The CDR3 sequence is 14 residues long. The chain recombines TRBV19 with TRBJ2-5; TRBD2 is a possible D gene (7 bases). The TCR originated in a woman of 80 years or more with acute or convalescent COVID-19. Sequencing was carried out using peripheral blood. CDR3 in amino acids: CASSRGAVQETQYF. The CDR3, as DNA: TGTGCCAGTAGTCGGGGGGCGGTTCAAGAGACCCAGTACTTC.